The rows below give T cell receptor beta chains drawn from one sample of a study of post-analysis software for immune sequencing data. TCRdb re-derived calls from the PCR reads in MiXCR, one entry per CDR3 protein. The data show around 400,000 distinct CDR3 sequences, with more than 30% seen just once and about 7.6% held by the top ten. Sequenced input: blood. These TCRs come from a girl aged 2 to 10 with multiple sclerosis. Each CDR3 is given with its conserved first and last residue. The order of the fields is J gene, CDR3 length, V gene, CDR3 protein.

J gene: TRBJ2-3
CDR3 length: 16
V gene: TRBV11-2
CDR3 protein: CASSPGWGSGGLTQYF

J gene: TRBJ2-7
CDR3 length: 15
V gene: TRBV12-3/TRBV12-4
CDR3 protein: CASTLTDGGRYEQYF

J gene: TRBJ2-7
CDR3 length: 13
V gene: TRBV29-1
CDR3 protein: CSVEDRSHYEQYF

J gene: TRBJ1-2
CDR3 length: 14
V gene: TRBV12-3/TRBV12-4
CDR3 protein: CASSRGGTGRGYTF

J gene: TRBJ2-1
CDR3 length: 14
V gene: TRBV28
CDR3 protein: CASSRLAGEYEQFF

J gene: TRBJ1-1
CDR3 length: 13
V gene: TRBV7-9
CDR3 protein: CASGSTLNTEAFF

J gene: TRBJ2-7
CDR3 length: 15
V gene: TRBV7-2
CDR3 protein: CASSSQRGGSYEQYF

J gene: TRBJ2-1
CDR3 length: 11
V gene: TRBV28
CDR3 protein: CASRSLSEQFF

J gene: TRBJ1-1
CDR3 length: 14
V gene: TRBV6-4
CDR3 protein: CASRDRDRGTEAFF

J gene: TRBJ2-1
CDR3 length: 16
V gene: TRBV9
CDR3 protein: CASSVRQTGSYNEQFF

J gene: TRBJ2-5
CDR3 length: 18
V gene: TRBV20-1
CDR3 protein: CSAGGLAGGFFAWETQYF

J gene: TRBJ2-1
CDR3 length: 12
V gene: TRBV20-1
CDR3 protein: CSARDISNEQFF

J gene: TRBJ2-1
CDR3 length: 15
V gene: TRBV2
CDR3 protein: CATVIPRTGGNEQFF

J gene: TRBJ1-5
CDR3 length: 13
V gene: TRBV7-2
CDR3 protein: CASSQEANQPQHF

J gene: TRBJ2-3
CDR3 length: 14
V gene: TRBV29-1
CDR3 protein: CSVASLLLADTQYF

J gene: TRBJ2-5
CDR3 length: 11
V gene: TRBV12-5
CDR3 protein: CASGLGETQYF

J gene: TRBJ2-7
CDR3 length: 15
V gene: TRBV19
CDR3 protein: CASSIFGSASYEQYF

J gene: TRBJ1-5
CDR3 length: 13
V gene: TRBV12-3/TRBV12-4
CDR3 protein: CASRRDRTQPQHF

J gene: TRBJ2-5
CDR3 length: 14
V gene: TRBV7-9
CDR3 protein: CASSLVDGTETQYF

J gene: TRBJ1-1
CDR3 length: 13
V gene: TRBV4-2
CDR3 protein: CASSQVQNTEAFF

J gene: TRBJ1-2
CDR3 length: 16
V gene: TRBV5-1
CDR3 protein: CASSLAGGMTYYGYTF

J gene: TRBJ2-1
CDR3 length: 15
V gene: TRBV6-2/TRBV6-3
CDR3 protein: CASRLGGGAYNEQFF

J gene: TRBJ2-7
CDR3 length: 15
V gene: TRBV6-5
CDR3 protein: CACSYQSGSSYEQYF

J gene: TRBJ2-7
CDR3 length: 13
V gene: TRBV7-9
CDR3 protein: CASSRQPSYEQYF

J gene: TRBJ2-1
CDR3 length: 13
V gene: TRBV12-3/TRBV12-4
CDR3 protein: CASSVLGAGEQFF

J gene: TRBJ2-3
CDR3 length: 15
V gene: TRBV20-1
CDR3 protein: CSAEDSSRATDTQYF

J gene: TRBJ2-6
CDR3 length: 15
V gene: TRBV6-6
CDR3 protein: CASSRSTSGANVLTF

J gene: TRBJ2-1
CDR3 length: 14
V gene: TRBV6-1
CDR3 protein: CASRRAGTYNEQFF

J gene: TRBJ2-5
CDR3 length: 12
V gene: TRBV12-3/TRBV12-4
CDR3 protein: CVSSGPQETQYF

J gene: TRBJ2-3
CDR3 length: 15
V gene: TRBV7-9
CDR3 protein: CATSRLAGGTDTQYF

J gene: TRBJ2-3
CDR3 length: 13
V gene: TRBV6-2/TRBV6-3
CDR3 protein: CASSFPGKDTQYF

J gene: TRBJ1-5
CDR3 length: 16
V gene: TRBV5-5
CDR3 protein: CASSLALDRGIQPQHF

J gene: TRBJ2-5
CDR3 length: 14
V gene: TRBV6-6
CDR3 protein: CATRTSGISETQYF

J gene: TRBJ2-7
CDR3 length: 13
V gene: TRBV20-1
CDR3 protein: CSAHREDRYEQYF

J gene: TRBJ1-2
CDR3 length: 16
V gene: TRBV5-1
CDR3 protein: CASSGSVGGFDYGYTF

J gene: TRBJ1-1
CDR3 length: 15
V gene: TRBV12-3/TRBV12-4
CDR3 protein: CASSLWGDVGTEAFF

J gene: TRBJ2-5
CDR3 length: 17
V gene: TRBV4-1
CDR3 protein: CASSQLHPGTPRETQYF

J gene: -
CDR3 length: 16
V gene: TRBV5-1
CDR3 protein: CASSQTSGIVTYEQYF

J gene: TRBJ1-6
CDR3 length: 18
V gene: TRBV6-1
CDR3 protein: CASSLKQGAVSYNSPLHF

J gene: TRBJ1-2
CDR3 length: 14
V gene: TRBV2
CDR3 protein: CASRSGTSYYGYTF

J gene: TRBJ1-5
CDR3 length: 13
V gene: TRBV10-3
CDR3 protein: CAISDSSNQPQHF

J gene: TRBJ1-1
CDR3 length: 15
V gene: TRBV6-1
CDR3 protein: CASIVMPEVRTEAFF

J gene: -
CDR3 length: 15
V gene: TRBV20-1
CDR3 protein: CSASPPRGRWNEQYF

J gene: TRBJ2-3
CDR3 length: 15
V gene: TRBV7-3
CDR3 protein: CASSLTTNPPDTQYF

J gene: TRBJ2-3
CDR3 length: 12
V gene: TRBV24-1
CDR3 protein: CATSEGTDTQYF

J gene: TRBJ2-7
CDR3 length: 18
V gene: TRBV5-1
CDR3 protein: CASSLVSPSLQGTYEQYF

J gene: TRBJ2-3
CDR3 length: 15
V gene: TRBV5-1
CDR3 protein: CASSVKGCSTDTQYF